Sequencing of this T cell receptor (beta chain) was carried out in a study of spatial heterogeneity in lung cancer. Study background: Mean representation of each unique TCR and UMI combination in the raw reads exceeded ten occurrences.

Stated time point: sample taken at primary tumor resection. Sequencing covered unsorted whole RNA taken from tumor, nontumor lung or frozen PBMC. This CDR3 spans 12 amino acids. The V gene's germline CDR1 is MGHDK and CDR2 SYGVNS. The V gene lost 4 bases and the J gene lost 4 bases, with 7 bases spanning the gap. The library protocol tagged each TCR cDNA with a unique molecular identifier. Each CDR3 protein is one row after TCRdb ran MiXCR on the 5' RACE reads. The sample yields fewer than 20,000 distinct CDR3 sequences, about 22% seen once. By frequency in the sample, this clonotype is medium-sized (0.01 to 0.1%).

V and J are TRBV25-1 and TRBJ1-1; D is possibly TRBD1 (6 bases). Source: PBMCs, taken at surgery. This TCR derives from a female donor with early-stage non-small cell lung cancer. CDR3 protein: CASSGGGTEAFF. CDR3 in DNA: TGTGCCAGCAGTGGAGGGGGCACTGAAGCTTTCTTT.